The T cell receptor beta chain under discussion was sequenced for a study of OX40 agonist ivuxolimab in advanced cancers. For the study at large: Every 2 weeks, patients got intravenous ivuxolimab at one of six dose levels (0.01-10 mg/kg). Dose-escalation patients' cancers were hepatocellular carcinoma, melanoma, renal cell or head and neck cancer. Study-level findings and limits: CD4+ and CD8+ T cells in blood underwent clonal expansion by week 6 at 0.1 to 3.0 mg/kg. Still undetermined is the antigen specificity of the expanded peripheral T cells.

TCRdb's table, derived via immunoSEQ multiplex PCR, lists solely in-frame clones and lacks some. The table includes almost 70,000 clones, 80% to 90% detected once. Worth noting for this clone: Its specificity is unknown.

The receptor was isolated from an adult with an advanced solid tumor such as melanoma, head and neck, liver or kidney cancer. The material sequenced was CD4+ or CD8+ T cells sorted from blood, taken in a trial of the OX40 agonist ivuxolimab.

CDR3 bases: TGTGCCAGCAGTGGTGGGTTTAGCAATCAGCCCCAGCATTTT. It yields the protein CASSGGFSNQPQHF. The V and J genes are TRBV28 and TRBJ1-5; D is unresolved. CDR1 and CDR2 (germline): MDHEN, SYDVKM. The CDR3 loop spans 14 amino acids. With 5 bases removed from V and 0 bases from J, the gap between germline ends came to 8 bases.